The 9 T cell receptor beta chains listed next were all sequenced from one sample in a study of glioma-infiltrating T cells after dendritic cell vaccination. This table comes from immunoSEQ multiplex PCR, and its TCRdb copy is limited to in-frame clones, with some not included. The sample holds some 70,000 clones, around 81% seen once. The sample in question was blood, obtained before dendritic cell vaccination. The receptor source for this set is a human donor with glioblastoma.

The gene calls are TRBV6-1 and TRBJ1-3, with D unresolved. Germline loops: CDR1 MNHNS, CDR2 SASEGT. This CDR3 region has 13 residues. V lost 2 bases and J lost 2, with 4 bases in between. In DNA form, the CDR3 reads TGTGCCAGCAGTGAAACAGCTGGAAACACCATATATTTT. This encodes CASSETAGNTIYF.

The chain recombines TRBV5-6 with TRBJ1-2, with 10 nucleotides matching TRBD1. Germline CDR1 is SGHDT and CDR2 is YYEEEE. The V segment lost 0 bases and the J segment 6 bases; nucleotides outside the gene matches: 8. This CDR3 contains 16 residues. The CDR3 DNA reads TGTGCCAGCAGCTTGGGAGACAGGGGGCGAGCTAATGGCTACACCTTC. As protein: CASSLGDRGRANGYTF.

This clone appeared a few times. The chain combines TRBV5-6 with TRBJ2-7; D possibly corresponds to TRBD2 (5 bases). This CDR3 is 13 amino acids long. Trimming shortened V by 2 bases and J by 7 bases, and 13 bases separated the two germline ends. CDR1 is SGHDT, CDR2 YYEEEE, per germline. The CDR3 region has the DNA TGTGCCAGCAGCTTCACTAGTTTAGGTGAGCAGTACTTC. This gives the protein CASSFTSLGEQYF.

The gene calls are TRBV6-5 and TRBJ1-2; 7 bases are shared with TRBD1. After removal of 7 bases from V and 5 bases from J, the junction contained 7 bases not matched to a gene. The CDR3 spans 13 residues. The germline V gene encodes CDR1 MNHEY and CDR2 SVGAGI. The chain's CDR3 is CASTPQGEYGYTF. The CDR3 nucleotides are TGTGCCAGCACCCCCCAGGGGGAATATGGCTACACCTTC.

The chain employs TRBV5-6 and TRBJ2-7; TRBD1 is a possible D gene (6 bases). This CDR3 comprises 15 residues. Germline values: CDR1 SGHDT, CDR2 YYEEEE. V lost 2 bases and J lost 0, with 12 bases in between. The CDR3 DNA reads as TGTGCCAGCAGCTTTGGGGGCGACAGCTCCTACGAGCAGTACTTC. Translated, it gives CASSFGGDSSYEQYF.

The genes are TRBV19 and TRBJ2-3; D is unclear. Trimming removed 6 bases at V and 0 bases at J, with 13 bases between. This CDR3 spans 15 amino acids. Germline V CDR1 and CDR2: LNHDA, SQIVND (reference sequence). The CDR3 DNA reads as TGTGCCAGTAGGAGTAGAGGTATTAGCACAGATACGCAGTATTTT. Encoded protein: CASRSRGISTDTQYF.

The V and J genes are TRBV7-3 and TRBJ1-2; possible D gene TRBD1, 6 bases. V dropped 4 bases and J dropped 6 bases, with 18 bases sitting between them. This CDR3 has 15 residues. Looked up from germline, CDR1 is SGHTA and CDR2 is FQGTGA. CDR3 in amino acids: CASSSGEGHRDGYTF. CDR3 DNA: TGTGCCAGCAGCTCCGGTGAGGGACACAGAGATGGCTACACCTTC.

The chain carries TRBV27 and TRBJ2-5; perhaps TRBD1 as D (5 bases). Germline CDR1 reads MNHEY; CDR2 reads SMNVEV (reference sequence). The CDR3 extends over 13 amino acids. The V and J ends lost 3 bases and 1 base respectively, with 6 bases between them. CDR3 nucleotide sequence: TGTGCCAGCAGTTTCCAGGGCCAAGAGACCCAGTACTTC. It yields the protein CASSFQGQETQYF.

In this sample, this clone turned up a few times. Other DNA sequences in this sample translate to the same CDR3. This chain joins TRBV2 and TRBJ1-1; D uncertain. The V end lost 6 bases, the J end lost 8 bases, and 7 bases lay between the germline ends. The CDR3 is made up of 10 amino acids. Germline V gene sequence: CDR1 SNHLY, CDR2 FYNNEI. CDR3 in amino acids: CASSSGEAFF. CDR3 in DNA: TGTGCCAGCAGCTCAGGCGAAGCTTTCTTT.